This TCR beta chain was profiled in a study of blood T cells in healthy people across ages. From germline, CDR1 is MNHEY and CDR2 SMNVEV (reference sequence). V was pared by 7 bases and J by 6 bases, with 28 bases between. The CDR3 runs to 17 residues. A second PCR, run for 7 to 11 cycles, used a sample-barcoded 5' primer plus a J-beta primer mix. Each cDNA was tagged by a template-switch adaptor containing 12 random nucleotides. TCRdb processed the 5' RACE reads anew with MiXCR; each CDR3 protein has one entry. The table has around 940,000 distinct CDR3 sequences, approximately 50% seen once. The clonotype originates from a woman aged 55-70 years in good health. The chain uses TRBV27 and TRBJ2-7, with D uncertain. Source material: blood. As DNA, the CDR3 is TGTGCCAGCAATTCCCTCAGTGCTAGGAAAGGGCTGGTCGAGCAGTACTTC. Translated, it gives CASNSLSARKGLVEQYF.